The clone carrying this T cell receptor (beta chain) appeared a single time. The antigen is undetermined. This CDR3 region has 17 residues. From germline, CDR1 is SGHAT and CDR2 FQNNGV. Trimming cost V 5 bases and J 0 bases; bases outside gene matches: 8. This sample is drawn from a study of long-term antiretroviral therapy in people with HIV. Findings and limits, study-wide: Blood dating 2004 to 2017 may reflect older ART regimens. Repertoires in HIV (unlike those of controls) had narrower CDR3 length ranges.

Clinicians in the United States treated all participants with HIV. At the survey level, the v3.0 immunoSEQ assay was run. The method was immunoSEQ multiplex PCR; TCRdb's version includes in-frame clones alone and lacks a portion of them. Among tens of thousands of clones listed, around 80% were seen once. The sample in question was unsorted PBMCs, obtained 1.5 years after starting antiretroviral therapy. This TCR derives from a man younger than 35 with HIV. This chain links TRBV11-2 with TRBJ2-7, with 12 bases lining up with TRBD2. The CDR3 region is CASSLRTSGKVSYEQYF. CDR3 bases: TGTGCCAGCAGCCTAAGGACTAGCGGGAAAGTCTCCTACGAGCAGTACTTC.